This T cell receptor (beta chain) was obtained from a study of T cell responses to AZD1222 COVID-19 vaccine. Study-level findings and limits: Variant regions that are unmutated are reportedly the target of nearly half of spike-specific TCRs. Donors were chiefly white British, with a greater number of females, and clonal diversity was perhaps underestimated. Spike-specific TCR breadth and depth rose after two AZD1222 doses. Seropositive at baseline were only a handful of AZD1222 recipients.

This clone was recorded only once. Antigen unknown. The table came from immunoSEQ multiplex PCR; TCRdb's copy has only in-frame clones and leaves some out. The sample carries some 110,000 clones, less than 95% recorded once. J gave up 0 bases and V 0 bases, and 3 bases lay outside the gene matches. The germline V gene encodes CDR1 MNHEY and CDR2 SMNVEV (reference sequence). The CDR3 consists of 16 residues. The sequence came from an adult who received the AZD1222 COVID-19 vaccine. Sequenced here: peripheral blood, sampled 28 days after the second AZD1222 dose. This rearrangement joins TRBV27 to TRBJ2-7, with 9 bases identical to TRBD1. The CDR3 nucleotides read TGTGCCAGCAGTTTATCGACGGACAGGGGCTCCTACGAGCAGTACTTC. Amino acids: CASSLSTDRGSYEQYF.